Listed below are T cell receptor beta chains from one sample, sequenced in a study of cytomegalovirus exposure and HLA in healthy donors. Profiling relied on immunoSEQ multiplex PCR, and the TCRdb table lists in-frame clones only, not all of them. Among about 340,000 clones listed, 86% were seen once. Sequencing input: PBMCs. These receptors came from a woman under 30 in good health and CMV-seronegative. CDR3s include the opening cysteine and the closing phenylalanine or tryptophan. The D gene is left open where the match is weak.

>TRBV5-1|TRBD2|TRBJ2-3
CASSFRVAGSSDTQYF
TGCGCCAGCAGCTTCAGGGTAGCGGGAAGCTCAGATACGCAGTATTTT
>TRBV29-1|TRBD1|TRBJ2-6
CSVVRQGEGKGANVLTF
TGCAGCGTTGTAAGACAGGGGGAGGGTAAAGGGGCCAACGTCCTGACTTTC
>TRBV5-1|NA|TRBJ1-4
CASSLMRGTNEKLFF
TGCGCCAGCAGCTTGATGAGGGGGACTAATGAAAAACTGTTTTTT
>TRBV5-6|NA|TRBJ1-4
CASSGSAVNEKLFF
TGTGCCAGCAGCGGTTCGGCGGTTAATGAAAAACTGTTTTTT
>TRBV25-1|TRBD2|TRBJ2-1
CASSDVGLAGANEQFF
TGTGCCAGCAGTGATGTTGGACTAGCGGGAGCAAATGAGCAGTTCTTC
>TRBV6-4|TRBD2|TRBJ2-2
CASSPGRGQNTGELFF
TGTGCCAGCAGTCCTGGGAGGGGTCAGAACACCGGGGAGCTGTTTTTT
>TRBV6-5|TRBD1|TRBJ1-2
CASSSGQGVSDYGYTF
TGTGCCAGCAGTTCGGGACAGGGTGTTTCGGACTATGGCTACACCTTC
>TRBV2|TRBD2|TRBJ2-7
CASSGTSGTRSYEQYF
TGTGCCAGCAGTGGGACTAGCGGAACCAGATCCTACGAGCAGTACTTC
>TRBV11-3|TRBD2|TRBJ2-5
CASSSGLAGQEAQYF
TGTGCCAGCAGCTCGGGACTAGCGGGCCAAGAGGCCCAGTACTTC
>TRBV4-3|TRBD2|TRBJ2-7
CASSQFMGRAGAPGEQYF
TGCGCCAGCAGCCAATTTATGGGGCGAGCGGGAGCCCCTGGCGAGCAGTACTTC
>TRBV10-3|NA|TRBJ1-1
CAISEPEGRVGAFF
TGTGCCATCAGTGAGCCCGAGGGTCGGGTCGGAGCTTTCTTT
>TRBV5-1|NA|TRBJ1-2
CASSLWGGTTTTNYGYTF
TGCGCCAGCAGCCTCTGGGGAGGAACAACTACAACTAACTATGGCTACACCTTC